The T cell receptor (beta chain) described here comes from a study of identical twins. Study conclusions and caveats: It was possible that invariant MAIT and iNKT cells partly confounded the zero-insertion analyses. Whereas memory repertoires showed no such difference, abundant cord blood beta clonotypes carried fewer insertions. Modelling approaches yielded underestimates of out-of-frame TCR alpha sharing between monozygotic twins.

With 5 bases clipped from V and 3 bases from J, the junction kept 3 bases outside the gene matches. The CDR3 sequence is 13 residues long. Template switching added a universal primer site, and cDNA bore unique molecular identifiers. TCRdb reprocessed the 5' RACE reads with MiXCR, giving one entry per CDR3 protein. The table records 450,000 to 650,000 distinct CDR3 sequences, nearly 10% of them present only once. This clonotype was observed a few times. Its antigen is not identified. These data were also reused for a study on yellow fever vaccine responses in identical twins.

This TCR was recovered from a woman aged 18 to 35 in good health. The specimen was PBMCs. The chain carries TRBV12-3 or TRBV12-4 and TRBJ2-7; TRBD1 matches 8 bases. The CDR3 spells CASSVGQVYEQYF. The CDR3, as DNA: TGTGCCAGCAGTGTGGGACAGGTCTACGAGCAGTACTTC.